This entry features one TCR beta chain sequence. Sequencing used immunoSEQ multiplex PCR; TCRdb keeps in-frame clones, though not all of them. This repertoire shows just under 550,000 clones, around 78% found once; its top ten account for 0.01% to 0.015%. The data derive from a study of shared T cell receptors in the human thymus. The V gene's germline CDR1 is SGHRS and CDR2 YFSETQ. This CDR3 comprises 14 residues. V lost 0 bases and J 1 base, leaving 7 bases between the germline ends. These records were also assigned to another study, of human thymus T cells. That study adds: Obtained as resections during corrective heart surgery, the thymus tissue was then studied.

This receptor was taken from a boy in the first two years of life with a congenital heart defect. The chain has TRBV5-1 and TRBJ2-5; a possible D gene is TRBD2 (5 bases). The sequencing input was thymocytes. The CDR3 bases are TGCGCCAGCAGCTTGGGGAGGTTCCAAGAGACCCAGTACTTC. Its translation is CASSLGRFQETQYF.